This TCR beta chain was recovered during a study of blood T cell repertoires in COVID-19. Study-level information: From the United States, Italy and Spain came samples of acute and convalescent COVID-19. Sources were T cells, B-cell-depleted T cells, or PBMCs; the material itself was cDNA or gDNA.

The CDR3 runs 17 residues. Germline values: CDR1 LNHDA, CDR2 SQIVND (reference sequence). V was trimmed by 3 bases and J by 1 base, leaving 18 bases between them. Original processing notes: Quantification of nucleated cells was approximated via reference gene primer amplification. TCRdb's table, derived via immunoSEQ multiplex PCR, lists solely in-frame clones and lacks some. The D gene and trimming were derived from the DNA, and the V and J assignments and clone size from that table. The profile shows about 120,000 clones, more than 75% of them singletons. The TCR was taken from a woman aged 70-85 years with acute or convalescent COVID-19. The sequencing input was peripheral blood. The chain links TRBV19 to TRBJ1-1, with D perhaps TRBD1 (6 bases). CDR3 nucleotides: TGTGCCAGTAGTATTGGACAGCACCGTTCTTGGAACACTGAAGCTTTCTTT. Translating it yields CASSIGQHRSWNTEAFF.